Listed below are T cell receptor beta chains from one sample, sequenced in a study of blood T cell repertoires in COVID-19. The protocol was immunoSEQ multiplex PCR, while the TCRdb copy is restricted to in-frame clones and leaves out a portion. The top ten clones hold 5.3% of a sample with about 330,000 clones, roughly 86% of them seen once. Specimen: PBMCs or T cells enriched from blood (not recorded which). The receptors originated from a woman in her twenties or thirties who had recovered from COVID-19. CDR3s include the opening cysteine and the closing phenylalanine or tryptophan. Each record gives: V gene, J gene, CDR3 protein.

>TRBV7-2|TRBJ2-5
CASSLSGGVQETQYF
>TRBV2|TRBJ2-5
CASTGGREETQYF
>TRBV18|TRBJ2-7
CASSRTSGGKPYEQYF
>TRBV29-1|TRBJ2-7
CSTMTGNEQYF
>TRBV5-5|TRBJ2-7
CASSPQGYYEQYF
>TRBV12-5|TRBJ1-2
CASGGTAYGYTF
>TRBV20-1|TRBJ1-1
CSASRPGSMNTEAFF
>TRBV2|TRBJ2-2
CASSGSRQGTGELFF
>TRBV11-2|TRBJ2-2
CASSSQGGHGELFF
>TRBV30|TRBJ2-1
CAWNPGTGGFSNEQFF
>TRBV9|TRBJ2-7
CASSVSRTGVEQYF
>TRBV24-1|TRBJ1-5
CATRGHRYSNQPQHF
>TRBV5-1|TRBJ1-1
CASSLSGQMNTEAFF
>TRBV19|TRBJ2-3
CASSIGGSSIGRRDTQYF
>TRBV18|TRBJ1-3
CASSPSGQSSGNTIYF
>TRBV7-2|TRBJ1-2
CASSSVAGDNYGYTF
>TRBV6-5|TRBJ1-1
CASSYVQGDTEAFF
>TRBV5-6|TRBJ2-5
CASSLRLAALETQYF
>TRBV14|TRBJ2-1
CASSLRAGYNEQFF
>TRBV7-2|TRBJ1-3
CASSQTPDSSGNTIYF
>TRBV6-2/TRBV6-3|TRBJ1-5
CASSYSERAQHF
>TRBV9|TRBJ1-2
CASSGTGGARGYTF
>TRBV11-3|TRBJ2-7
CASSFASTGEQYF